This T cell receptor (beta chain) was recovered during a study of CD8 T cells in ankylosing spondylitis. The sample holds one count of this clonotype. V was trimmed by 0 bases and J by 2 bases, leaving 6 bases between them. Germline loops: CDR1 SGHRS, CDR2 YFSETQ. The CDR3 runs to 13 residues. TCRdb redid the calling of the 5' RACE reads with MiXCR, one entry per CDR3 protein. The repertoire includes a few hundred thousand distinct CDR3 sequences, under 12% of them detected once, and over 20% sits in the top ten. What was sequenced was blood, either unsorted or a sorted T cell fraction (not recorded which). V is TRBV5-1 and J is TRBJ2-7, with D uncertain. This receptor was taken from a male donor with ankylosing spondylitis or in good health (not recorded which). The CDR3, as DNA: TGCGCCAGCAGCTTGGTTGCAACCTACGAGCAGTACTTC. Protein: CASSLVATYEQYF.